This TCR beta chain was recovered during a study of T-cell reconstitution after alpha-beta-depleted transplantation in children. The table lists this clonotype with many counts. Germline CDR1 and CDR2: MNHEY and SMNVEV (reference sequence). There are 16 residues in the CDR3. The V and J ends lost 5 bases and 1 base respectively, with 12 bases between them. Preparation of the TCRbeta library used unique molecular identifiers. One entry per CDR3 protein results from TCRdb running MiXCR on the PCR reads. Of 200,000 to 300,000 distinct CDR3 sequences in the sample, 9.5% to 15% were seen once. This TCR derives from a human donor who donated a stem cell graft to a child with acute lymphoblastic leukemia. The chain is built from TRBV27 and TRBJ2-6; D perhaps matches TRBD2 (5 bases). This material consisted of PBMCs from the stem cell graft donor, taken from the stem cell graft. The CDR3 loop is CASSNFPGSGANVLTF. CDR3 bases: TGTGCCAGCAGTAATTTTCCGGGGTCTGGGGCCAACGTCCTGACTTTC. Based on the CDR3 plus reference TRBV27 and TRBJ2-6, the full variable domain is EAQVTQNPRYLITVTGKKLTVTCSQNMNHEYMSWYRQDPGLGLRQIYYSMNVEVTDKGDVPEGYKVSRKEKRNFPLILESPSPNQTSLYFCASSNFPGSGANVLTFGAGSRLTVL.